This is a list of T cell receptor beta chains from one sample in a study of T cell responses to AZD1222 COVID-19 vaccine. Produced via immunoSEQ multiplex PCR; TCRdb's table is partial and in-frame only. The repertoire holds about 100,000 clones, with 87% as singletons. The sample consisted of peripheral blood, taken on day 0 of MenACWY control vaccination. The receptors stem from an adult in good health. The CDR3 runs from the conserved cysteine through the conserved F or W. The order of the fields is V gene, D gene, J gene, clone size, CDR3 DNA, CDR3 protein. The D gene is left open where the match is weak. The size field is filled for only some rows; it gives once, few, many or a size class.

v_gene: TRBV30; d_gene: NA; j_gene: TRBJ1-1; abundance: NA; CDR3nt: TGTGCCCGGGATCGGGGGGGGGCTGAAGCTTTCTTT; CDR3aa: CARDRGGAEAFF
v_gene: TRBV25-1; d_gene: NA; j_gene: TRBJ1-4; abundance: few; CDR3nt: TGTGCCAGCACCCTAGGGGGGATAAATGAAAAACTGTTTTTT; CDR3aa: CASTLGGINEKLFF
v_gene: TRBV6-1; d_gene: NA; j_gene: TRBJ1-2; abundance: NA; CDR3nt: TGTGCCAGCAGTGAAGCGCATCGGAACTATGGCTACACCTTC; CDR3aa: CASSEAHRNYGYTF
v_gene: TRBV6-5; d_gene: NA; j_gene: TRBJ1-2; abundance: few; CDR3nt: TGTGCCAGCAGTTACTCGTCTGGCAGGTGGAGTTATGGCTACACCTTC; CDR3aa: CASSYSSGRWSYGYTF
v_gene: TRBV7-9; d_gene: NA; j_gene: TRBJ2-7; abundance: NA; CDR3nt: TGTGCCAGCAGCAACCTAGGGACTTCCTACGAGCAGTACTTC; CDR3aa: CASSNLGTSYEQYF
v_gene: TRBV6-1; d_gene: NA; j_gene: TRBJ2-5; abundance: once; CDR3nt: TGTGCCAGCAGTGAGGGGGGAGCGGGTGGGGAGACCCAGTACTTC; CDR3aa: CASSEGGAGGETQYF
v_gene: TRBV5-1; d_gene: NA; j_gene: TRBJ1-1; abundance: few; CDR3nt: TGCGCCAGCAGCTTGGATGTATTGGGTCGTCACCGGGGCACTGAAGCTTTCTTT; CDR3aa: CASSLDVLGRHRGTEAFF
v_gene: TRBV11-1; d_gene: TRBD2; j_gene: TRBJ2-5; abundance: NA; CDR3nt: TGTGCCAGCAGCCCACTTGCGGGGGTAGAGACCCAGTACTTC; CDR3aa: CASSPLAGVETQYF
v_gene: TRBV10-1; d_gene: NA; j_gene: TRBJ1-3; abundance: NA; CDR3nt: TGCGCCAGCAGTAGGGATCACTCTGGAAACACCATATATTTT; CDR3aa: CASSRDHSGNTIYF
v_gene: TRBV7-9; d_gene: NA; j_gene: TRBJ2-1; abundance: NA; CDR3nt: TGTGCCAGCAGCTTAAACCCCCACAATGAGCAGTTCTTC; CDR3aa: CASSLNPHNEQFF
v_gene: TRBV18; d_gene: TRBD1; j_gene: TRBJ2-7; abundance: NA; CDR3nt: TGTGCCAGCTCACCATCGGGGACAGATGCGTACGAGCAGTACTTC; CDR3aa: CASSPSGTDAYEQYF
v_gene: TRBV30; d_gene: TRBD1; j_gene: TRBJ1-2; abundance: NA; CDR3nt: TGTGCCTGGAGTCGGCAGGGGGATGGCTACACCTTC; CDR3aa: CAWSRQGDGYTF
v_gene: TRBV28; d_gene: NA; j_gene: TRBJ1-5; abundance: NA; CDR3nt: TGTGCCACTCATGGGGCGAATCAGCCCCAGCATTTT; CDR3aa: CATHGANQPQHF
v_gene: TRBV23-1; d_gene: TRBD1; j_gene: TRBJ2-2; abundance: NA; CDR3nt: TGCGCCAGCAGTCAATCGGCGGACAGGGGGCAACACCGGGGAGCTGTTTTT; CDR3aa: CASSQSADRGQHRGAVF
v_gene: TRBV7-9; d_gene: NA; j_gene: TRBJ1-4; abundance: NA; CDR3nt: TGTGCCAGCAGCCCACAGGGAACTAATGAAAAACTGTTTTTT; CDR3aa: CASSPQGTNEKLFF
v_gene: TRBV5-1; d_gene: TRBD2; j_gene: TRBJ2-5; abundance: NA; CDR3nt: TGCGCCAGCAGCTTGGAAGGGGCTAGCGGAGAGACCCAGTACTTC; CDR3aa: CASSLEGASGETQYF
v_gene: TRBV7-2; d_gene: TRBD2; j_gene: TRBJ2-2; abundance: NA; CDR3nt: TGTGCCAGCACCCCAGCGGGAGCGAACACCGGGGAGCTGTTTTTT; CDR3aa: CASTPAGANTGELFF
v_gene: TRBV13; d_gene: TRBD2; j_gene: TRBJ2-5; abundance: NA; CDR3nt: TGTGCCAGCAGCTCCGGGGGGGGGCAAGAGACCCAGTACTTC; CDR3aa: CASSSGGGQETQYF
v_gene: TRBV6-5; d_gene: NA; j_gene: TRBJ2-3; abundance: few; CDR3nt: TGTGCCAGCAGTTACTCGGTCACGACAGATACGCAGTATTTT; CDR3aa: CASSYSVTTDTQYF
v_gene: TRBV11-3; d_gene: TRBD2; j_gene: TRBJ2-7; abundance: NA; CDR3nt: TGTGCCAGCAGCTTCGGGACTAGTGGAACCGAGCAGTACTTC; CDR3aa: CASSFGTSGTEQYF
v_gene: TRBV27; d_gene: NA; j_gene: TRBJ1-6; abundance: NA; CDR3nt: TGTGCCAGCAGTCTGATGCAGACCGGGACCGCGGTTTCACCCCTCCACTTT; CDR3aa: CASSLMQTGTAVSPLHF
v_gene: TRBV7-8; d_gene: NA; j_gene: TRBJ1-2; abundance: NA; CDR3nt: TGTGCCAGCAGCTATGGTCAGGACTATGGCTACACCTTC; CDR3aa: CASSYGQDYGYTF
v_gene: TRBV5-4; d_gene: NA; j_gene: TRBJ1-3; abundance: NA; CDR3nt: TGTGCCAGCAGCTTCGGGGGTGTCTATGGAAACACCATATATTTT; CDR3aa: CASSFGGVYGNTIYF
v_gene: TRBV28; d_gene: NA; j_gene: TRBJ2-7; abundance: NA; CDR3nt: TGTGCCAGCTTTTCTTCACAGGGAGGTTTGAACGAGCAGTACTTC; CDR3aa: CASFSSQGGLNEQYF
v_gene: TRBV5-4; d_gene: TRBD2; j_gene: TRBJ2-1; abundance: NA; CDR3nt: TGTGCCAGCAGCCGTGGGACTAGCGGGGGGGCTAGCTCCTACAATGAGCAGTTCTTC; CDR3aa: CASSRGTSGGASSYNEQFF
v_gene: TRBV6-5; d_gene: NA; j_gene: TRBJ2-2; abundance: NA; CDR3nt: TGTGCCAGCAGAGCACAGGGAGGGGACACCGGGGAGCTGTTTTTT; CDR3aa: CASRAQGGDTGELFF
v_gene: TRBV5-1; d_gene: TRBD1; j_gene: TRBJ1-6; abundance: NA; CDR3nt: TGCGCCAGCAGCCAGGGACAGGGTTCGTCTAATTCACCCCTCCACTTT; CDR3aa: CASSQGQGSSNSPLHF
v_gene: TRBV5-1; d_gene: TRBD2; j_gene: TRBJ2-1; abundance: NA; CDR3nt: TGCGCCAGCAGCTTGGTATCTAGCGGGGGGGATGAGCAGTTCTTC; CDR3aa: CASSLVSSGGDEQFF
v_gene: TRBV10-2; d_gene: NA; j_gene: TRBJ2-7; abundance: NA; CDR3nt: TGCGCCAGCAGTGAATCGGTAGGGGTGGTCGAGCAGTACTTC; CDR3aa: CASSESVGVVEQYF
v_gene: TRBV4-1; d_gene: NA; j_gene: TRBJ1-2; abundance: NA; CDR3nt: TGCGCCAGCAGCCCGCCCGGACCCAGAGCTAACTATGGCTACACCTTC; CDR3aa: CASSPPGPRANYGYTF
v_gene: TRBV2; d_gene: NA; j_gene: TRBJ1-4; abundance: NA; CDR3nt: TGTGCCAGCAGTGAAAGGCGGTCTGGTGAAAAACTGTTTTTT; CDR3aa: CASSERRSGEKLFF
v_gene: TRBV25-1; d_gene: NA; j_gene: TRBJ2-5; abundance: NA; CDR3nt: TGTGCCAGCAGTGAACTAAGGGGGGACGAGACCCAGTACTTC; CDR3aa: CASSELRGDETQYF
v_gene: TRBV19; d_gene: TRBD1; j_gene: TRBJ2-5; abundance: NA; CDR3nt: TGTGCCACTCTTGGGACAGGGACAGAGACCCAGTACTTC; CDR3aa: CATLGTGTETQYF
v_gene: TRBV5-1; d_gene: TRBD1; j_gene: TRBJ1-5; abundance: NA; CDR3nt: TGCGCCAGCAGCTTAGGGGGCGACCGGCAGCCCCAGCATTTT; CDR3aa: CASSLGGDRQPQHF
v_gene: TRBV28; d_gene: NA; j_gene: TRBJ1-4; abundance: few; CDR3nt: TGTGCCAGCAGTTTAACACAAACGCCTAATGAAAAACTGTTTTTT; CDR3aa: CASSLTQTPNEKLFF
v_gene: TRBV27; d_gene: NA; j_gene: TRBJ1-2; abundance: NA; CDR3nt: TGTGCCAGCAGTTTATCAGGGCGCCTGGGCTATGGCTACACCTTC; CDR3aa: CASSLSGRLGYGYTF
v_gene: TRBV5-1; d_gene: NA; j_gene: TRBJ2-6; abundance: NA; CDR3nt: TGCGCCAGCTCCCAGTCCGACTCTGGGGCCAACGTCCTGACTTTC; CDR3aa: CASSQSDSGANVLTF
v_gene: TRBV7-6; d_gene: TRBD2; j_gene: TRBJ2-2; abundance: NA; CDR3nt: TGTGCCAGCAGCTTATCGACTAGCGGGGGGCCCGGGGAGCTGTTTTTT; CDR3aa: CASSLSTSGGPGELFF
v_gene: TRBV7-2; d_gene: TRBD2; j_gene: TRBJ2-5; abundance: NA; CDR3nt: TGTGCCAGCAGCTTAGTTCCTAGCGGGAGGCAAGAGACCCAGTACTTC; CDR3aa: CASSLVPSGRQETQYF
v_gene: TRBV9; d_gene: NA; j_gene: TRBJ2-5; abundance: NA; CDR3nt: TGTGCCAGCAGCGTAGCTGCCGTACCCGAAAGTGGGACCCAGTACTTC; CDR3aa: CASSVAAVPESGTQYF
v_gene: TRBV6-5; d_gene: TRBD1; j_gene: TRBJ2-2; abundance: NA; CDR3nt: TGTGCCAGCACCACAGGGGGCCTAGGCGGCGGGGAGCTGTTTTTT; CDR3aa: CASTTGGLGGGELFF
v_gene: TRBV6-5; d_gene: TRBD1; j_gene: TRBJ2-2; abundance: NA; CDR3nt: TGTGCCAGCGAGGGACAGGGGAACACCGGGGAGCTGTTTTTT; CDR3aa: CASEGQGNTGELFF
v_gene: TRBV7-2; d_gene: TRBD2; j_gene: TRBJ2-1; abundance: NA; CDR3nt: TGTGCCAGCAGCCGTCGACTAGCGGGAGGGCGGGATGAGCAGTTCTTC; CDR3aa: CASSRRLAGGRDEQFF
v_gene: TRBV5-8; d_gene: TRBD2; j_gene: TRBJ2-1; abundance: NA; CDR3nt: TGTGCCAGCAGCATAGGACTAGCGGGTAACAATGAGCAGTTCTTC; CDR3aa: CASSIGLAGNNEQFF
v_gene: TRBV13; d_gene: NA; j_gene: TRBJ1-6; abundance: once; CDR3nt: TGTGCCAGCAGCCCACGAACAGATTATAATTCACCCCTCCACTTT; CDR3aa: CASSPRTDYNSPLHF
v_gene: TRBV19; d_gene: NA; j_gene: TRBJ1-4; abundance: NA; CDR3nt: TGTGCCAGTAGTACCCTCGCCCGGGAAAAACTGTTTTTT; CDR3aa: CASSTLAREKLFF
v_gene: TRBV6-5; d_gene: NA; j_gene: TRBJ1-2; abundance: NA; CDR3nt: TGTGCCAGCAGTCATGGTGGGGGCTATGGCTACACCTTC; CDR3aa: CASSHGGGYGYTF
v_gene: TRBV9; d_gene: TRBD1; j_gene: TRBJ2-1; abundance: NA; CDR3nt: TGTGCCAGCACCCCCTCCGGACAGGGATACAATGAGCAGTTCTTC; CDR3aa: CASTPSGQGYNEQFF
v_gene: TRBV21-1; d_gene: NA; j_gene: TRBJ1-5; abundance: NA; CDR3nt: TGTGCCAGCAGCAAAGTATTGTACAGGGAAAATCAGCCCCAGCATTTT; CDR3aa: CASSKVLYRENQPQHF
v_gene: TRBV6-5; d_gene: NA; j_gene: TRBJ1-5; abundance: NA; CDR3nt: TGTGCCAGCAGTAATGAGGGGCGAGAGCAGCCCCAGCATTTT; CDR3aa: CASSNEGREQPQHF
v_gene: TRBV4-1; d_gene: NA; j_gene: TRBJ1-5; abundance: NA; CDR3nt: TGCGCCAGCAGCCTATCCGACGAGGGCTCCCTTAGGGGCAATCAGCCCCAGCATTTT; CDR3aa: CASSLSDEGSLRGNQPQHF
v_gene: TRBV28; d_gene: NA; j_gene: TRBJ1-2; abundance: few; CDR3nt: TGTGCCAGCAGTAAATACAGGGAAAACTATGGCTACACCTTC; CDR3aa: CASSKYRENYGYTF
v_gene: TRBV20-1; d_gene: NA; j_gene: TRBJ1-5; abundance: once; CDR3nt: TGCAGTGCTAGTAAGGGCAGGGATCAGCCCCAGCATTTT; CDR3aa: CSASKGRDQPQHF
v_gene: TRBV9; d_gene: TRBD2; j_gene: TRBJ2-1; abundance: NA; CDR3nt: TGTGCCAGCAGCGTAGAAATAAGCGGGGACCTCTGGAATGAGCAGTTCTTC; CDR3aa: CASSVEISGDLWNEQFF
v_gene: TRBV7-3; d_gene: NA; j_gene: TRBJ1-2; abundance: NA; CDR3nt: TGTGCCAGCAGCTTAAAGGGGGATGGCTACACCTTC; CDR3aa: CASSLKGDGYTF
v_gene: TRBV6-5; d_gene: NA; j_gene: TRBJ1-2; abundance: NA; CDR3nt: TGTGCCAGCAGTTACTCGGCAGGCTATGGCTACACCTTC; CDR3aa: CASSYSAGYGYTF
v_gene: TRBV6-5; d_gene: NA; j_gene: TRBJ1-2; abundance: NA; CDR3nt: TGTGCCAGCAGTTACCCGGACCCCAGCTATGGCTACACCTTC; CDR3aa: CASSYPDPSYGYTF
v_gene: TRBV6-1; d_gene: NA; j_gene: TRBJ1-5; abundance: NA; CDR3nt: TGTGCCAGCAGTGAAGCGCGCGGTAACACCGTTCCGGCCCAGCATTTT; CDR3aa: CASSEARGNTVPAQHF